This TCR beta chain was identified during a study of OX40 agonist ivuxolimab in advanced cancers. Study as a whole: Among those enrolled, mean age was around 55 years (range about 23 to 85) and 82.7% were male. Partial responses were achieved by three patients, of whom one had hepatocellular carcinoma and two had cutaneous melanoma.

Remarks on this clone: Its antigen is unknown.

General study points: Average numbers of expanded clones were greater in CD8+ T cells than in CD4+. Specificity for antigen went undetermined in the expanded peripheral T cells.

The CDR3 consists of 14 residues. V gave up 5 bases and J gave up 1 base, with 11 bases separating them. CDR1 is MNHEY and CDR2 is SVGAGI in the germline V gene. Only in-frame clones appear in the TCRdb table, and some are missing; sequencing was by immunoSEQ multiplex PCR. The table records some 50,000 clones, over 60% of them present only once. J is TRBJ1-1 and V is TRBV6-5; D might be TRBD1 (5 bases). The sample consisted of CD4+ or CD8+ T cells sorted from blood, taken in a trial of the OX40 agonist ivuxolimab. This TCR was recovered from an adult with an advanced solid tumor such as melanoma, head and neck, liver or kidney cancer. CDR3 nucleotides: TGTGCCAGCAGTACCGGGACGGGGAACACTGAAGCTTTCTTT. It translates to CASSTGTGNTEAFF.